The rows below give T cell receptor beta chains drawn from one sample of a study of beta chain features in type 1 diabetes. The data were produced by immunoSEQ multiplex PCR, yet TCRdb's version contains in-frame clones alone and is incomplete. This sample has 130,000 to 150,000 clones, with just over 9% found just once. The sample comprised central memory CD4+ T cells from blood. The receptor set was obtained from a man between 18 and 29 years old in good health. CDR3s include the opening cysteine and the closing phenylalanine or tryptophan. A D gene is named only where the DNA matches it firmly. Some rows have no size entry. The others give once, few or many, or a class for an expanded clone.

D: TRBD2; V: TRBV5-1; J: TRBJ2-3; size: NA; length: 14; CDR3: CASSGLAGEDTQYF; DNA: TGCGCCAGCAGCGGGCTAGCGGGGGAAGATACGCAGTATTTT
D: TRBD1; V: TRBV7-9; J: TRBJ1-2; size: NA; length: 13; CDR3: CASRGQMGYGYTF; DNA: TGTGCCAGCAGGGGACAGATGGGCTATGGCTACACCTTC
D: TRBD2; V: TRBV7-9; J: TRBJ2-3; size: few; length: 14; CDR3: CASSASGRTDTQYF; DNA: TGTGCCAGCAGCGCCTCCGGGAGGACAGATACGCAGTATTTT
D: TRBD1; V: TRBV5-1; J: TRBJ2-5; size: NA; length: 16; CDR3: CASNTATGGPQETQYF; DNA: TGCGCCAGCAATACCGCGACAGGGGGGCCCCAAGAGACCCAGTACTTC
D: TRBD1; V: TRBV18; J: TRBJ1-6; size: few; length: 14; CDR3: CASSQDRVYSPLHF; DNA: TGTGCCAGCTCACAGGACAGGGTGTATTCACCCCTCCACTTT
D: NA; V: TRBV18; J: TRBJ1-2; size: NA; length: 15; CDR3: CASSTSSDKNYGYTF; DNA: TGTGCCAGCTCCACCTCTTCGGACAAGAACTATGGCTACACCTTC
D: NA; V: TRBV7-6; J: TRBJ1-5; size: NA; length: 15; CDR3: CASSPNGETGQPQHF; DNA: TGTGCCAGCAGCCCCAATGGGGAGACGGGTCAGCCCCAGCATTTT
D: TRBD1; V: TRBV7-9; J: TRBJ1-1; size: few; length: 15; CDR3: CASSWGQGKNTEAFF; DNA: TGTGCCAGCAGCTGGGGACAGGGAAAGAACACTGAAGCTTTCTTT
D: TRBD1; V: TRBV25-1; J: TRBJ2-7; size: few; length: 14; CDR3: CASSEIGTAYEQYF; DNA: TGTGCCAGCAGCGAGATCGGGACAGCCTACGAGCAGTACTTC
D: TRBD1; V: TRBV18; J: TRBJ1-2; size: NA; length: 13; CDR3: CASSPGQGEGYTF; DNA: TGTGCCAGCTCACCCGGACAGGGGGAAGGCTACACCTTC
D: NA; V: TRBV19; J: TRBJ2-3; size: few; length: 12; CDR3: CASSIAVDTQYF; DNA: TGTGCCAGTAGTATAGCGGTAGATACGCAGTATTTT
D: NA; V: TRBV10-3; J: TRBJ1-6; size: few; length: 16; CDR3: CAISDNQASGNSPLHF; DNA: TGTGCCATCAGTGACAACCAGGCTTCGGGGAATTCACCCCTCCACTTT
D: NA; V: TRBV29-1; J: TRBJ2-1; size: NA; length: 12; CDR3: CSVESFSDEQFF; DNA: TGCAGCGTTGAATCCTTCAGTGATGAGCAGTTCTTC
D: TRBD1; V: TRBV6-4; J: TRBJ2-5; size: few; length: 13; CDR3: CASSVTGGETQYF; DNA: TGTGCCAGCAGTGTCACAGGGGGAGAGACCCAGTACTTC
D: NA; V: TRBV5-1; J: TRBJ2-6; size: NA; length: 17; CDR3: CASSQFEGRAGANVLTF; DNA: TGCGCCAGCAGTCAGTTCGAGGGTAGGGCTGGGGCCAACGTCCTGACTTTC
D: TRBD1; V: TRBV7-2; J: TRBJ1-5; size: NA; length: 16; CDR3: CASSLSAGTGRQPQHF; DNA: TGTGCCAGCAGCTTATCAGCAGGGACAGGAAGGCAGCCCCAGCATTTT
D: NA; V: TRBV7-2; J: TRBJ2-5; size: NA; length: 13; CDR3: CASSPGVRETQYF; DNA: TGTGCCAGCAGCCCCGGGGTCCGGGAGACCCAGTACTTC
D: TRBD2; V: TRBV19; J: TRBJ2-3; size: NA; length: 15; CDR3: CASRSSGGAGDTQYF; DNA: TGTGCCAGTAGGTCTAGCGGGGGGGCCGGAGATACGCAGTATTTT
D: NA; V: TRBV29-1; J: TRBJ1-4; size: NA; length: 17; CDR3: CSVEEERAGNVDEKLFF; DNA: TGCAGCGTTGAAGAGGAGAGGGCCGGGAACGTGGATGAAAAACTGTTTTTT
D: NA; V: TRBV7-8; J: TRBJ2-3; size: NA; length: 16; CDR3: CASSLAWGGQRDTQYF; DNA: TGTGCCAGCAGCTTAGCCTGGGGGGGCCAAAGAGATACGCAGTATTTT
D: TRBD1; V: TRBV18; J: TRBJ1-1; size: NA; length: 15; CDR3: CASSPRQGYSPEAFF; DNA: TGTGCCAGCTCACCCAGACAGGGGTATTCCCCTGAAGCTTTCTTT